The TCR beta chain described here comes from a study of blood T cell repertoires in COVID-19 (dated by TCRdb to 2019 to 2021). Concerning the study at large: Collaborator samples came from the United States, Italy and Spain and covered acute and convalescent phases of COVID-19. Where available, HLA class I and class II types were obtained from metadata supplied by the sample provider rather than from assay-based typing. The material from the prospective study consisted of cDNA or gDNA derived from T cells, B-cell-depleted T cells, or PBMCs. Samples were obtained from the ongoing ImmuneRACE study (first 160 participants) and from about 1,300 subjects provided by 6 global collaborators. The dataset comprised deeply sampled blood TCRbeta repertoires from subjects exposed to, actively infected with, or recovered from COVID-19. A de-identified subject ID, COVID-19 status, age in years and sex were almost always included in the sample metadata. The repertoires were released in a freely available public database intended as a resource for research on the immune response to SARS-CoV-2. Beyond this particular receptor, the publication reports: The amount of clinical and demographic metadata varied by source and participant and was provided uncurated.

At one collaborating source in Seattle, patients were enrolled during active infection and were followed longitudinally through the course of disease. Collaborating institutions collected whole blood in K2EDTA tubes following their own protocols. For TCRbeta analysis, collaborator samples were shipped as frozen whole blood, as isolated PBMCs, or as DNA extracted from either sample type. As to this clone: Its antigen specificity is not known. Base quality data are lacking; no much larger clone is found one base away.

The immunoSEQ Assay, a bias-controlled multiplex PCR, was used to amplify TCRbeta CDR3 regions from genomic DNA. Turning to the authors' computational methods: The number of nucleated cells in each sample was estimated by amplification of reference gene primers within the assay. To quantify the absolute abundance of each unique TCRbeta CDR3 rearrangement, sequence reads were collapsed and filtered. For each sample, productive Simpson clonality was calculated by taking the square root of Simpson's diversity index across productive rearrangements. TCRdb stores this immuneACCESS table with in-frame sequences only. Part of the clones is absent; in the studies checked, under half of the shortfall reflects unresolved V genes, and no reason is known for the rest. V, J and clone size are those of that table, while D and trimming were read from the DNA. The sample table shows tens of thousands of clones, and about 80% are seen once. 6.9% of the sample goes to the ten largest clones.

The source is a man in his thirties or forties with COVID-19, enrolled during active disease. Sequenced sample: peripheral blood.

The CDR3 reads CASSPRTSDNTGELFF. In nucleotides, the sequence is TGTGCCAGCAGTCCCCGGACTAGCGATAACACCGGGGAGCTGTTTTTT. Here the chain combines TRBV27 and TRBJ2-2; the junction holds 9 bases that match TRBD2. The CDR3 sequence holds 16 residues, the cysteine and phenylalanine included. The entry retains the CDR3 DNA only, 48 bases that are in frame from base 1. The germline V gene (reference sequence) supplies CDR1 MNHEY and CDR2 SMNVEV. For this chain, trimming is 5 bases at the V end and 2 bases at the J end, and the number of junction bases without a gene match is 6.